This TCR beta chain was captured in a study of beta chain features in type 1 diabetes. About the research overall: Taken together, all samples contributed some 98 million examined sorted cells.

Trimming took off 0 bases at V and 2 bases at J, with 9 bases between the two ends. Germline loops: CDR1 SGHNT, CDR2 YYREEE (reference sequence). The CDR3 sequence is 15 residues long. Expressed TCRB transcripts were sequenced because the isolated RNA had all been reverse transcribed beforehand. Libraries were prepared by immunoSEQ multiplex PCR; TCRdb keeps only in-frame clonotypes and omits some of them. The data show roughly 310,000 clones, approximately 11% seen once. This clone turned up a few times. Each of the CD4+ naive, central memory, regulatory and stem cell-like memory populations was sorted via CD45RO/CCR7/CD25/CD127/CD95/CD27.

The clonotype was recovered from a woman aged 30 to 39 in good health. The sequenced sample consisted of naive CD4+ T cells from blood. The chain is built from TRBV5-4 and TRBJ2-1; D is ambiguous. The CDR3 reads CASSLVGLTYNEQFF. The CDR3 DNA follows: TGTGCCAGCAGCTTGGTTGGTCTAACCTACAATGAGCAGTTCTTC.